A single sample gave rise to the 17 T cell receptor beta chains below, sequenced in a study of cytomegalovirus exposure and HLA in healthy donors (dated by TCRdb to about 2017). The receptor library was made with the immunoSEQ multiplex PCR assay. The multiplex PCR relied on a mix of 60 forward primers for TCR Vbeta segments and 13 reverse primers for TCR Jbeta segments. The clones in this table, taken by TCRdb from immuneACCESS, are in-frame only. Not every clone is retained; where verified, under half of the shortfall comes from an unresolved V gene, and the cause of the rest is unknown. This sample holds 150,000 to 200,000 clones; roughly 77% were observed only once. The ten largest clones add up to roughly 2.1% of the sample. Sequenced material: PBMCs. The receptors here all came from a man in his fifties in good health and CMV-seropositive.

The chain joins TRBV4-3 to TRBJ2-7; 11 bases are a match to TRBD2. Germline CDR1 reads LGHNA; CDR2 reads YSLEER. After removal of 1 base from V and 3 bases from J, the junction contained 11 bases not matched to a gene. The CDR3 spans 18 residues. In nucleotides, the CDR3 is TGCGCCAGCAGCCAAGTAGCGGGGGGGCCGGGGGCAGTCTACGAGCAGTACTTC. Protein product: CASSQVAGGPGAVYEQYF.

The chain employs TRBV18 and TRBJ1-2, with a weak D call TRBD1 (6 bases). CDR1 is KGHSH and CDR2 is LQKENI in the germline V gene. The V and J ends lost 5 bases and 2 bases respectively, with 18 bases between them. The CDR3 extends over 16 amino acids. The CDR3 DNA reads TGTGCCAGCTCAGCGAACTTCGGACAGCAAAACTATGGCTACACCTTC. Protein product: CASSANFGQQNYGYTF.

The CDR3 region has the DNA TGCGCCAGCAGCTTGGCCGGAGATTTAGAGACCCAGTACTTC. It encodes CASSLAGDLETQYF. V gene TRBV5-1 combines with J gene TRBJ2-5, with D hard to call. This CDR3 is built from 14 residues. The germline V and J ends were trimmed by 0 bases and 4 bases, with 10 bases remaining between them. Germline CDR1 and CDR2: SGHRS and YFSETQ.

The V call is TRBV7-9, the J call TRBJ2-3; D is possibly TRBD1 (5 bases). V lost 5 bases and J lost 5, with 14 bases in between. The CDR3 runs 14 residues. The germline gives CDR1 SEHNR, CDR2 FQNEAQ (reference sequence). Here the CDR3 reads CASSRLSGLDTQYF. CDR3 nucleotides: TGTGCCAGCAGCCGATTATCAGGGTTAGATACGCAGTATTTT.

This chain joins TRBV7-8 and TRBJ2-5; 13 nucleotides align to TRBD2. The CDR3 is made up of 16 amino acids. Germline-derived CDR1 and CDR2 are SGHVS and FQNEAQ. The junction had 11 bases not matched to a gene; V was cut back by 6 bases and J by 7 bases. CDR3 sequence reads: CASSPGTSGTYGTQYF. Written as DNA, the CDR3 is TGTGCCAGCAGTCCCGGGACTAGCGGGACTTACGGGACCCAGTACTTC.

This clone was recorded only once. V is TRBV19 and J is TRBJ1-2, with D possibly being TRBD1 (6 bases). Trimming cost V 3 bases and J 4 bases, with 12 bases left between them. The CDR3 is made up of 14 amino acids. Germline V gene data show CDR1 as LNHDA and CDR2 as SQIVND (reference sequence). CDR3 DNA sequence: TGTGCCAGTAGTATCACAGGGATGGGCTATGGCTACACCTTC. Protein product: CASSITGMGYGYTF.

J is TRBJ2-7 and V is TRBV18; 8 nucleotides line up with TRBD1. The V gene end was trimmed by 3 bases and the J gene end by 0 bases; junction bases not matched to a gene: 4. CDR1 and CDR2 (germline): KGHSH, LQKENI. The CDR3 loop spans 15 amino acids. CDR3 nucleotides: TGTGCCAGCTCACCGTCAGGGGGCCTCTCCTACGAGCAGTACTTC. It encodes CASSPSGGLSYEQYF.

The chain is built from TRBV6-5 and TRBJ2-7, with 8 bases identical to TRBD2. V lost 7 bases to trimming and J lost 2 bases; unmatched junction nucleotides: 4. The CDR3 spans 13 residues. In germline, CDR1 is MNHEY, CDR2 SVGAGI. CDR3: CASTPGGAYEQYF. The CDR3, as DNA: TGTGCCAGCACCCCGGGGGGGGCCTACGAGCAGTACTTC.

The chain has TRBV5-1 and TRBJ1-3; 7 bases fit TRBD1. CDR3 size: 19 residues. Unmatched junction bases numbered 20, after V lost 4 bases and J lost 4 bases. Germline values: CDR1 SGHRS, CDR2 YFSETQ. The CDR3 DNA sequence: TGCGCCAGCAGCGTACGGGACAGTAAGACCCCTTATAGAGGAAACACCATATATTTT. This sequence encodes CASSVRDSKTPYRGNTIYF. The full variable domain, with the rest looked up from reference TRBV5-1 and TRBJ1-3, is KAGVTQTPRYLIKTRGQQVTLSCSPISGHRSVSWYQQTPGQGLQFLFEYFSETQRNKGNFPGRFSGRQFSNSRSEMNVSTLELGDSALYLCASSVRDSKTPYRGNTIYFGEGSWLTVV.

The genes are TRBV28 and TRBJ1-2; 9 bases are a match to TRBD1. Per the germline V gene, CDR1 is MDHEN and CDR2 is SYDVKM. The V and J ends lost 5 bases and 8 bases, in that order; junction bases with no gene match: 18. The CDR3 totals 17 residues. CDR3 region: CASSTTGGGRMLEGYTF. CDR3 in DNA: TGTGCCAGCAGTACTACAGGGGGCGGTAGGATGTTAGAGGGCTACACCTTC.

The chain combines TRBV2 with TRBJ2-2; TRBD1 aligns across 9 bases. The germline V gene encodes CDR1 SNHLY and CDR2 FYNNEI. J lost 5 bases, V lost 6 bases, and 10 bases had no gene match. The length of the CDR3 is 16 residues. CDR3 region: CASRPRDREATGELFF. CDR3 nucleotides: TGTGCCAGCAGGCCGCGGGACAGGGAAGCAACCGGGGAGCTGTTTTTT.

Details on this clone: One junction end disagrees with the germline gene, perhaps due to a read error. The chain couples TRBV6-1 to TRBJ1-3; 10 nucleotides agree with TRBD1. CDR1 and CDR2 (germline): MNHNS, SASEGT. This CDR3 is built from 13 residues. As DNA, the CDR3 is TGCCGAACCGACAGGGGGCCTGGAAACACCATATATTTT. Residues: CRTDRGPGNTIYF.

The genes are TRBV7-2 and TRBJ1-3; perhaps TRBD1 as D (5 bases). The CDR3 has 13 residues. Germline CDR1 and CDR2: SGHTA and FQGNSA. V was pared by 4 bases and J by 2 bases, with 6 bases between. The CDR3 sequence: CASSSRAGNTIYF. CDR3 in DNA: TGTGCCAGCAGCTCCAGGGCTGGAAACACCATATATTTT.

The V call is TRBV5-6, the J call TRBJ2-3; D remains unclear. Looked up from germline, CDR1 is SGHDT and CDR2 is YYEEEE. Trimming took off 4 bases at V and 4 bases at J, with 10 bases between the two ends. CDR3 length: 13 amino acids. The CDR3 DNA is TGTGCCAGCAGCCCCGCGCGTCCAGATACGCAGTATTTT. Its protein product is CASSPARPDTQYF.

The gene calls are TRBV18 and TRBJ1-5; weak D call: TRBD1 (5 bases). CDR1 is KGHSH and CDR2 is LQKENI in the germline V gene. The CDR3 has 14 residues. V lost 3 bases and J lost 8, with 14 bases in between. CDR3 loop: CASSPRAEGEPQHF. The CDR3 nucleotides read TGTGCCAGCTCACCTCGGGCGGAAGGGGAGCCCCAGCATTTT.

V is TRBV7-9 and J is TRBJ2-7; no clear D gene. Germline lookup yields CDR1 SEHNR and CDR2 FQNEAQ (reference sequence). The CDR3 covers 15 residues. Trimming took off 5 bases at V and 5 bases at J, with 19 bases between the two ends. CDR3 loop: CASSPTSTAAHEQYF. The DNA of the CDR3 is TGTGCCAGCAGCCCGACCTCCACCGCGGCCCACGAGCAGTACTTC.

The chain recombines TRBV6-5 with TRBJ1-2; a weak D match, TRBD1 (5 bases). Per germline, CDR1 MNHEY and CDR2 SVGAGI. V lost 4 bases to trimming and J lost 4 bases, with 10 bases between them. CDR3 size: 13 residues. The CDR3 DNA reads TGTGCCAGCAGTTTCGACAGCCTCTATGGCTACACCTTC. The encoded protein is CASSFDSLYGYTF.